A single T cell receptor beta chain is shown here with its context. The data stem from a study of blood T cells in healthy people across ages. Russia was home to the donors, healthy Caucasian individuals aged roughly 6 to 90. Germline V gives CDR1 SGHRS, CDR2 YFSETQ. V was cut by 3 bases and J by 8 bases, with 23 bases left in between. The CDR3 loop spans 16 amino acids. Primers used in a second PCR of about 6 to 11 cycles were a sample-barcoded 5' primer and a J-beta primer mix. From each sample, at least 2.5 million paired-end reads containing CDR3 were obtained. MiXCR, run by TCRdb on the 5' RACE reads, gives a single entry per CDR3 protein. The sample shows approximately 940,000 distinct CDR3 sequences, around 49% of them seen only once.

Sequenced material: blood. The chain links TRBV5-1 to TRBJ1-2; weak D call: TRBD1 (5 bases). The source of this sequence is a man in his thirties or forties in good health. The CDR3 here is CASSSGAGDDAWGYTF. Here the CDR3 DNA reads TGCGCCAGCAGCTCTGGAGCCGGGGACGACGCTTGGGGCTACACCTTC.